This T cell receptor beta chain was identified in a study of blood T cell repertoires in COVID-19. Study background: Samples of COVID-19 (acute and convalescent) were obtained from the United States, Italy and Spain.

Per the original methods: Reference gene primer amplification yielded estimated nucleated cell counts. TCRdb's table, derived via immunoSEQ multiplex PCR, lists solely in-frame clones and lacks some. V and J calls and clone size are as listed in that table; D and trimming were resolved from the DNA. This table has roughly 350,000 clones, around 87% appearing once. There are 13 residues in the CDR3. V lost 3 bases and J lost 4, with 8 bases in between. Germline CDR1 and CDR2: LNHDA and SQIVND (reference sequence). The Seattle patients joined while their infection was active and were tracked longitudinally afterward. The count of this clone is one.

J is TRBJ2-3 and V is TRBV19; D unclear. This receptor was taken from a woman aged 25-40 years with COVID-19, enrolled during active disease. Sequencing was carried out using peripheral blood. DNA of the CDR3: TGTGCCAGTAGTATCTCGGCGGCAGATACGCAGTATTTT. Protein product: CASSISAADTQYF.